This T cell receptor beta chain was sequenced in a study of blood T cell repertoires in COVID-19. Overall study: The analysed material was cDNA or gDNA that came from T cells, B-cell-depleted T cells, or PBMCs.

In the authors' workflow: Reference gene primers were amplified, and this amplification served to estimate nucleated cell counts. Clones were sequenced by immunoSEQ multiplex PCR, and TCRdb holds only the in-frame ones, with some missing. V and J calls and clone size are given by that table; D and trimming were obtained from the DNA. Here the sample spans some 370,000 clones, 85% to 90% being singletons. CDR3 length: 15 amino acids. Germline V gene data show CDR1 as LGHNA and CDR2 as YNFKEQ. V lost 2 bases, J lost 0 bases, and 7 bases lay in between. The origin of this receptor is a man younger than 30 with active or convalescent COVID-19. V usage is TRBV4-2 and J usage is TRBJ1-4; D not resolved. The source material was peripheral blood. CDR3: CASSQTDATNEKLFF. The CDR3 region has the DNA TGTGCCAGCAGCCAAACAGATGCAACTAATGAAAAACTGTTTTTT.